One and the same sample provided the 4 T cell receptor beta chains below, sequenced in a study of blood T cell repertoires in COVID-19. Sequencing used immunoSEQ multiplex PCR; TCRdb keeps in-frame clones, though not all of them. Among under 300,000 clones listed, around 84% were seen once. The sequencing input was peripheral blood. These receptors were collected from a woman in her thirties or forties who had recovered from COVID-19.

CDR3 nucleotides: TGCGCCAGCAGGACAGGGGGCTACGAGCAGTACTTC. Protein: CASRTGGYEQYF. V usage is TRBV10-2 and J usage is TRBJ2-7, with TRBD1 matching 9 bases. The CDR3 consists of 12 residues. Germline CDR1 WSHSY, CDR2 SAAADI. V gave up 6 bases and J gave up 3 bases; unmatched junction bases: 0.

The chain is built from TRBV28 and TRBJ1-5, with TRBD1 matching over 11 bases. Losses at the gene ends were 5 bases for V and 4 bases for J; bases not matched to a gene: 4. The CDR3 runs 15 residues. Germline-derived CDR1 and CDR2 are MDHEN and SYDVKM. CDR3: CASSIGQGANQPQHF. In DNA form, the CDR3 reads TGTGCCAGCAGTATAGGACAGGGGGCGAATCAGCCCCAGCATTTT.

This rearrangement joins TRBV3-1 (or the pseudogene TRBV3-2) to TRBJ2-5; D is undetermined. Germline lookup yields CDR1 LGHDT and CDR2 YNNKEL (reference sequence). This CDR3 comprises 11 residues. The V end was cut by 4 bases, the J end by 5 bases, with 5 bases between. CDR3 sequence: CASSLRETQYF. Written as DNA, the CDR3 is TGTGCCAGCAGCCTGCGGGAGACCCAGTACTTC.

The chain joins TRBV15 to TRBJ1-5; no clear D. CDR1 is LNHNV, CDR2 YYDKDF, per germline (reference sequence). This CDR3 region has 15 residues. The germline V and J ends were trimmed by 4 bases and 2 bases, with 12 bases remaining between them. The CDR3, as DNA: TGTGCCACCAGCACAGGAAAAGGCGGCAATCAGCCCCAGCATTTT. Protein sequence: CATSTGKGGNQPQHF.